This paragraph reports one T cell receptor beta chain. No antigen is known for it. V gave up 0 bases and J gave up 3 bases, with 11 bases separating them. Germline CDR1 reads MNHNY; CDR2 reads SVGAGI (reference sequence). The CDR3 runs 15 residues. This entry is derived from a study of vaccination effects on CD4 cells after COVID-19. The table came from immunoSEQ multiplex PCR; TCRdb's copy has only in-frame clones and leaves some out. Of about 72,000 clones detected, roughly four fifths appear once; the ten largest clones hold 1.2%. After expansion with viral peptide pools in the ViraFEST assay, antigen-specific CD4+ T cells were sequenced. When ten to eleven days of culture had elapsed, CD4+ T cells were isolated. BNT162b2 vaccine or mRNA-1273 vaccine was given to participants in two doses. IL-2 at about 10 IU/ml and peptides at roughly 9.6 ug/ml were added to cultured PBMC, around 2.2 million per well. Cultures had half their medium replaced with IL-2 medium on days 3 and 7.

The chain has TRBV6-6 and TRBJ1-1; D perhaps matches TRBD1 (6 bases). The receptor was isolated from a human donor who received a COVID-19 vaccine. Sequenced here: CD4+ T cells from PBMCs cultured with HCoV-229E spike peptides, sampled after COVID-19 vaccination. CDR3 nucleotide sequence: TGTGCCAGCAGTTACTCTTCGGACAGATACACTGAAGCTTTCTTT. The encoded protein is CASSYSSDRYTEAFF.